This T cell receptor (beta chain) was recovered during a study of blood T cell repertoires in COVID-19. Whole-study context: Donors in the United States, Italy and Spain gave samples during acute or convalescent COVID-19. Sample material is recorded as cDNA or gDNA derived from T cells, B-cell-depleted T cells, or PBMCs.

CDR1 is SGHVS, CDR2 FNYEAQ, per germline. Trimming took 4 bases from V and 4 from J, leaving 16 bases between them. The length of the CDR3 is 15 residues. Original handling: The authors estimated nucleated cell counts from reference gene primer amplification. Clones were read by immunoSEQ multiplex PCR, and TCRdb kept only the in-frame ones, dropping some. V and J calls and clone size are those listed in that table; D and trimming were worked out from the DNA. Seen here are about 80,000 clones, around 89% observed once, and the top ten hold almost 7%. This rearrangement joins TRBV7-6 to TRBJ1-1, with D possibly TRBD1 on 5 matching bases. The TCR originated in a woman over 75 with acute or convalescent COVID-19. The sample was peripheral blood. This CDR3 reads CASSSVARGTTEAFF. CDR3 coding DNA: TGTGCCAGCAGCTCAGTCGCTCGGGGGACCACTGAAGCTTTCTTT.